The rows below give T cell receptor beta chains drawn from one sample of a study of shared clonotypes between healthy human individuals. Sequencing used immunoSEQ multiplex PCR; TCRdb keeps in-frame clones, though not all of them. This sample carries some 2,000,000 clones, 95% of them seen once, and the ten largest clones take less than 0.15%. The sample consisted of naive CD4+ T cells sorted from blood. These receptors originate from a man aged 18 to 29 in good health. CDR3s include the opening cysteine and the closing phenylalanine or tryptophan. The order of the fields is D gene, V gene, J gene, clone size, CDR3 protein, CDR3 DNA. The D gene is left open where the match is weak. Size tells how often a clone was seen (once, few, many) or the class of an expanded clone, and some rows leave it out.

d_call: -; v_call: TRBV5-8; j_call: TRBJ1-5; clone_size: -; cdr3_aa: CASTESGRQPQHF; cdr3_nt: TGTGCCAGCACCGAATCGGGGAGACAGCCCCAGCATTTT
d_call: TRBD2; v_call: TRBV5-1; j_call: TRBJ2-3; clone_size: -; cdr3_aa: CASSLPGLAGGVTDTQYF; cdr3_nt: TGCGCCAGCAGCCTCCCGGGACTAGCGGGAGGGGTCACAGATACGCAGTATTTT
d_call: -; v_call: TRBV27; j_call: TRBJ2-1; clone_size: -; cdr3_aa: CASSFEGSSYNEQFF; cdr3_nt: TGTGCCAGCAGTTTCGAAGGGAGCTCCTACAATGAGCAGTTCTTC
d_call: TRBD1; v_call: TRBV19; j_call: TRBJ2-7; clone_size: -; cdr3_aa: CASSRHSGTGVSYEQYF; cdr3_nt: TGTGCCAGTAGTAGGCATTCCGGGACAGGGGTCTCCTACGAGCAGTACTTC
d_call: -; v_call: TRBV7-8; j_call: TRBJ2-7; clone_size: -; cdr3_aa: CASSAQGVDEQYF; cdr3_nt: TGTGCCAGCAGCGCTCAGGGTGTCGACGAGCAGTACTTC
d_call: -; v_call: TRBV5-6; j_call: TRBJ1-2; clone_size: -; cdr3_aa: CASSSRTGWGYGYTF; cdr3_nt: TGTGCCAGCAGCTCGAGGACGGGCTGGGGGTATGGCTACACCTTC
d_call: -; v_call: TRBV14; j_call: TRBJ2-7; clone_size: -; cdr3_aa: CASSRVGTPYEQYF; cdr3_nt: TGTGCCAGCAGCCGAGTCGGCACTCCCTACGAGCAGTACTTC
d_call: -; v_call: TRBV2; j_call: TRBJ1-2; clone_size: -; cdr3_aa: CASAQGWGEVYGYTF; cdr3_nt: TGTGCCAGCGCTCAAGGGTGGGGTGAGGTCTATGGCTACACCTTC
d_call: TRBD1; v_call: TRBV5-1; j_call: TRBJ1-6; clone_size: -; cdr3_aa: CASSLGQGSYNSPLHF; cdr3_nt: TGCGCCAGCAGCTTGGGACAGGGTTCCTATAATTCACCCCTCCACTTT
d_call: TRBD1; v_call: TRBV5-1; j_call: TRBJ1-6; clone_size: -; cdr3_aa: CASSLEGQVSSPLHF; cdr3_nt: TGCGCCAGCAGCTTAGAGGGACAGGTCAGCTCACCCCTCCACTTT
d_call: -; v_call: TRBV7-9; j_call: TRBJ2-7; clone_size: -; cdr3_aa: CASSSNPKYGGSSYEQYF; cdr3_nt: TGTGCCAGCAGCTCAAACCCAAAGTATGGGGGTTCTTCCTACGAGCAGTACTTC
d_call: -; v_call: TRBV19; j_call: TRBJ2-6; clone_size: -; cdr3_aa: CASRSDSGANVLTF; cdr3_nt: TGTGCCAGTAGATCAGACTCTGGGGCCAACGTCCTGACTTTC
d_call: -; v_call: TRBV6-6; j_call: TRBJ1-2; clone_size: once; cdr3_aa: CAIPHGAPTLGYTF; cdr3_nt: TGTGCCATCCCGCACGGCGCTCCCACCCTAGGCTACACCTTC
d_call: TRBD1; v_call: TRBV6-5; j_call: TRBJ2-7; clone_size: -; cdr3_aa: CASMRIGQGWYEQYF; cdr3_nt: TGTGCCAGCATGCGAATAGGACAGGGGTGGTACGAGCAGTACTTC
d_call: TRBD1; v_call: TRBV5-6; j_call: TRBJ1-2; clone_size: -; cdr3_aa: CASSLTPGQGSHNYGYTF; cdr3_nt: TGTGCCAGCAGCTTGACCCCGGGACAGGGATCCCATAACTATGGCTACACCTTC
d_call: TRBD1; v_call: TRBV4-1; j_call: TRBJ2-7; clone_size: -; cdr3_aa: CASSQARDRPYEQYF; cdr3_nt: TGCGCCAGCAGCCAAGCCCGGGACAGGCCCTACGAGCAGTACTTC
d_call: TRBD1; v_call: TRBV28; j_call: TRBJ1-1; clone_size: -; cdr3_aa: CASSPPAGQGSPEAFF; cdr3_nt: TGTGCCAGCAGTCCCCCCGCCGGACAGGGTAGCCCTGAAGCTTTCTTT
d_call: -; v_call: TRBV19; j_call: TRBJ2-7; clone_size: -; cdr3_aa: CASSMEISYEQYF; cdr3_nt: TGTGCCAGTAGTATGGAAATCTCCTACGAGCAGTACTTC
d_call: TRBD2; v_call: TRBV9; j_call: TRBJ2-5; clone_size: -; cdr3_aa: CASSVSASGRQTQYF; cdr3_nt: TGTGCCAGCAGCGTATCGGCTAGCGGGAGACAGACCCAGTACTTC
d_call: TRBD1; v_call: TRBV7-9; j_call: TRBJ1-6; clone_size: -; cdr3_aa: CASTWEGTGSLMALHF; cdr3_nt: TGTGCCAGCACCTGGGAGGGGACAGGGTCATTGATGGCCCTCCACTTT
d_call: -; v_call: TRBV18; j_call: TRBJ2-3; clone_size: -; cdr3_aa: CASSPVSSTQYF; cdr3_nt: TGTGCCAGCTCACCAGTCTCAAGTACGCAGTATTTT
d_call: -; v_call: TRBV30; j_call: TRBJ1-5; clone_size: -; cdr3_aa: CAWSTDSANQPQHF; cdr3_nt: TGTGCCTGGAGTACAGACAGCGCTAATCAGCCCCAGCATTTT
d_call: TRBD1; v_call: TRBV27; j_call: TRBJ1-6; clone_size: -; cdr3_aa: CASSLRGTGGHNSPLHF; cdr3_nt: TGTGCCAGCAGTTTGAGGGGGACAGGGGGCCATAATTCACCCCTCCACTTT
d_call: -; v_call: TRBV30; j_call: TRBJ1-1; clone_size: few; cdr3_aa: CAWNRVNTEAFF; cdr3_nt: TGTGCCTGGAACAGGGTCAACACTGAAGCTTTCTTT
d_call: -; v_call: TRBV28; j_call: TRBJ1-6; clone_size: once; cdr3_aa: CASSLRSYNSPLHF; cdr3_nt: TGTGCCAGCAGTCTCAGGAGTTATAATTCACCCCTCCACTTT
d_call: TRBD1; v_call: TRBV6-5; j_call: TRBJ1-2; clone_size: -; cdr3_aa: CASSSTGGRLYGYTF; cdr3_nt: TGTGCCAGCAGTTCAACAGGGGGTAGGCTATATGGCTACACCTTC
d_call: -; v_call: TRBV10-3; j_call: TRBJ1-3; clone_size: once; cdr3_aa: CAISGPDLGNTIYF; cdr3_nt: TGTGCCATCAGTGGGCCCGACCTTGGAAACACCATATATTTT
d_call: -; v_call: TRBV10-3; j_call: TRBJ2-3; clone_size: -; cdr3_aa: CATSGASTDTQYF; cdr3_nt: TGTGCCACCTCCGGGGCTAGCACAGATACGCAGTATTTT
d_call: -; v_call: TRBV7-8; j_call: TRBJ1-6; clone_size: -; cdr3_aa: CASSLTTGRNSPLHF; cdr3_nt: TGTGCCAGCAGCCTGACCACAGGGAGGAATTCACCCCTCCACTTT
d_call: -; v_call: TRBV9; j_call: TRBJ2-3; clone_size: -; cdr3_aa: CASSRDRPTDTQYF; cdr3_nt: TGTGCCAGCAGCAGGGACCGCCCCACAGATACGCAGTATTTT
d_call: TRBD1; v_call: TRBV6-6; j_call: TRBJ1-1; clone_size: -; cdr3_aa: CASSYSDRGLPEAFF; cdr3_nt: TGTGCCAGCAGTTACTCGGATAGGGGGCTCCCTGAAGCTTTCTTT
d_call: TRBD1; v_call: TRBV10-1; j_call: TRBJ2-7; clone_size: few; cdr3_aa: CASSSGQSYEQYF; cdr3_nt: TGCGCCAGCAGCTCGGGACAGAGCTACGAGCAGTACTTC
d_call: -; v_call: TRBV5-1; j_call: TRBJ2-5; clone_size: -; cdr3_aa: CASSLGAAGGETQYF; cdr3_nt: TGCGCCAGCAGCCTGGGGGCTGCCGGCGGGGAGACCCAGTACTTC
d_call: -; v_call: TRBV19; j_call: TRBJ1-2; clone_size: -; cdr3_aa: CASSIDFLSGPIFGYTF; cdr3_nt: TGTGCCAGTAGTATAGATTTTTTATCGGGCCCCATCTTTGGCTACACCTTC
d_call: -; v_call: TRBV11-2; j_call: TRBJ2-7; clone_size: -; cdr3_aa: CASSLWGGLEEQYF; cdr3_nt: TGTGCCAGCAGCTTATGGGGGGGCCTGGAAGAGCAGTACTTC
d_call: -; v_call: TRBV30; j_call: TRBJ1-5; clone_size: -; cdr3_aa: CAWNGDSNQPQHF; cdr3_nt: TGTGCCTGGAACGGGGATAGCAATCAGCCCCAGCATTTT
d_call: -; v_call: TRBV19; j_call: TRBJ1-4; clone_size: -; cdr3_aa: CASSKGTLATNEKLFF; cdr3_nt: TGTGCCAGTAGTAAGGGGACACTCGCAACTAATGAAAAACTGTTTTTT
d_call: -; v_call: TRBV7-8; j_call: TRBJ2-1; clone_size: -; cdr3_aa: CASSQVNEQFF; cdr3_nt: TGTGCCAGCAGCCAAGTTAATGAGCAGTTCTTC
d_call: TRBD2; v_call: TRBV10-1; j_call: TRBJ2-3; clone_size: once; cdr3_aa: CASSGTSQSTDTQYF; cdr3_nt: TGCGCCAGCTCCGGGACTAGTCAAAGCACAGATACGCAGTATTTT
d_call: TRBD2; v_call: TRBV19; j_call: TRBJ2-7; clone_size: -; cdr3_aa: CASSIVQRENEQYF; cdr3_nt: TGTGCCAGTAGTATAGTTCAGCGGGAGAACGAGCAGTACTTC
d_call: -; v_call: TRBV12-2; j_call: TRBJ1-6; clone_size: -; cdr3_aa: CASRSAGGSRGSPLHF; cdr3_nt: TGTGCAAGTCGCTCCGCGGGCGGGTCCCGAGGGTCACCCCTCCACTTT
d_call: TRBD1; v_call: TRBV7-2; j_call: TRBJ1-2; clone_size: -; cdr3_aa: CASSQDGTVYGYTF; cdr3_nt: TGTGCCAGCAGCCAAGACGGGACAGTTTATGGCTACACCTTC
d_call: -; v_call: TRBV25-1; j_call: TRBJ1-3; clone_size: once; cdr3_aa: CASRATYSGNTIYF; cdr3_nt: TGTGCCAGCAGGGCGACTTACTCTGGAAACACCATATATTTT
d_call: TRBD2; v_call: TRBV18; j_call: TRBJ2-5; clone_size: -; cdr3_aa: CASSRTGTSGGLETQYF; cdr3_nt: TGTGCCAGCTCACGAACCGGGACTAGCGGGGGTCTAGAGACCCAGTACTTC
d_call: TRBD1; v_call: TRBV13; j_call: TRBJ1-5; clone_size: -; cdr3_aa: CASSLSRTGASNQPQHF; cdr3_nt: TGTGCCAGCAGCTTAAGTCGGACAGGGGCGAGCAATCAGCCCCAGCATTTT